Below are 21 T cell receptor beta chains sequenced from a single sample in a study of liver allograft versus peripheral blood T cells. As for the study in general: Recipients' peripheral blood supplied the T cell receptor repertoires against which those in transplanted livers were compared.

TCRdb re-derived calls from the reads in MiXCR, one entry per CDR3 protein. Of about 11,000 distinct CDR3 sequences detected, around a quarter appear once; the ten largest clones hold approximately 1.4%. These receptors were collected from a human patient who had a liver transplant. Some of the T cells might come from the graft donor.

The chain has TRBV19 and TRBJ1-2, with 8 bases matching TRBD1. The V and J ends lost 1 base and 10 bases, in that order; junction bases with no gene match: 5. CDR1 is LNHDA, CDR2 SQIVND, per germline (reference sequence). The CDR3 sequence is 13 residues long. CDR3 residues: CASSIGDRTDYTF. CDR3 coding DNA: TGTGCCAGTAGTATAGGGGACAGGACGGACTACACCTTC.

A few counts support this clonotype. The rearrangement joins TRBV28 to TRBJ2-2; D call uncertain. V lost 5 bases, J lost 7 bases, and 8 bases lay in between. From germline, CDR1 is MDHEN and CDR2 SYDVKM. The CDR3 length is 12 residues. The DNA of the CDR3 is TGTGCCAGCAGTCTCGCAGTCGGGGAGCTGTTTTTT. Its protein is CASSLAVGELFF. Full variable domain (remainder filled in from reference TRBV28 and TRBJ2-2): DVKVTQSSRYLVKRTGEKVFLECVQDMDHENMFWYRQDPGLGLRLIYFSYDVKMKEKGDIPEGYSVSREKKERFSLILESASTNQTSMYLCASSLAVGELFFGEGSRLTVL.

This clonotype was seen a handful of times. The chain employs TRBV28 and TRBJ1-4; 8 bases match TRBD1. CDR3 length: 14 amino acids. Germline V gene lookup returns CDR1 MDHEN and CDR2 SYDVKM. V lost 6 bases and J lost 3; bases outside the gene matches: 3. The CDR3 here is CASSPGQANEKLFF. In nucleotides, the CDR3 is TGTGCCAGCAGCCCGGGACAGGCTAATGAAAAACTGTTTTTT.

This clonotype has only a few counts. The V gene is TRBV12-3 or TRBV12-4, the J gene TRBJ2-1; D is perhaps TRBD2 (6 bases). V was pared by 5 bases and J by 6 bases, with 11 bases between. The CDR3 extends over 13 amino acids. This CDR3 is CASSALGGNEQFF. The CDR3, as DNA: TGTGCCAGCAGTGCCTTGGGGGGCAATGAGCAGTTCTTC.

This clonotype was counted many times. The chain joins TRBV7-2 to TRBJ2-7; possible D gene TRBD1, 5 bases. The germline gives CDR1 SGHTA, CDR2 FQGNSA. The CDR3 runs 15 residues. The V and J ends lost 5 bases and 1 base respectively, with 15 bases between them. CDR3 loop: CASSKYGSGSYEQYF. CDR3 DNA sequence: TGTGCCAGCAGCAAATATGGGTCAGGGTCCTACGAGCAGTACTTC.

This clonotype was counted only a few times. V gene TRBV5-4 combines with J gene TRBJ1-4, with D perhaps TRBD1 (6 bases). Trimming left V 0 bases short and J 4 bases short, with 13 bases between. Germline V gives CDR1 SGHNT, CDR2 YYREEE (reference sequence). This CDR3 spans 16 amino acids. This CDR3 reads CASSLVPGAGNEKLFF. CDR3 DNA sequence: TGTGCCAGCAGCTTGGTTCCAGGGGCCGGTAATGAAAAACTGTTTTTT.

Comments on this clonotype: This clone may be a read error of a much larger clone one base away. The chain links TRBV29-1 to TRBJ1-4, with 7 positions matching TRBD1. This CDR3 has 13 residues. Germline CDR1 SQVTM, CDR2 ANQGSEA. CDR3 in amino acids: CGAKGAANEKLFF. The CDR3 nucleotides are TGCGGCGCGAAGGGGGCTGCTAATGAAAAACTGTTTTTT.

The chain is built from TRBV30 and TRBJ1-3, with a weak D call TRBD1 (5 bases). V lost 3 bases and J lost 1, with 7 bases in between. The CDR3 length is 13 residues. Germline V gene sequence: CDR1 GTSNPN, CDR2 SVGIG (reference sequence). CDR3 bases: TGTGCCTGGAGGGGGGGGTCTGGAAACACCATATATTTT. Translating it yields CAWRGGSGNTIYF.

A few counts support this clonotype. This sequence joins TRBV27 and TRBJ1-6; 8 nucleotides match TRBD1. Germline V lookup: CDR1 MNHEY, CDR2 SMNVEV (reference sequence). The CDR3 runs 16 residues. J was trimmed by 5 bases and V by 2 bases; bases with no gene match: 5. This chain's CDR3 is CASSLRQGTNNSPLHF. DNA of the CDR3: TGTGCCAGCAGTTTACGACAGGGGACGAATAATTCACCCCTCCACTTT.

This clonotype was detected once. The gene calls are TRBV7-2 and TRBJ2-1; perhaps D is TRBD1 or TRBD2 (6 bases each). V lost 5 bases to trimming and J lost 9 bases, with 17 bases between them. The CDR3 length is 14 residues. Germline CDR1 and CDR2: SGHTA and FQGNSA. The CDR3 protein is CASSAYREVGEQFF. CDR3 nucleotides: TGTGCCAGCAGCGCCTACAGGGAGGTCGGTGAGCAGTTCTTC.

This clonotype was counted only a few times. The chain joins TRBV7-9 to TRBJ1-4; D is perhaps TRBD1 (6 bases). V lost 3 bases and J lost 8, with 16 bases in between. Germline V gene sequence: CDR1 SEHNR, CDR2 FQNEAQ (reference sequence). The CDR3 contains 15 residues. DNA of the CDR3: TGTGCCAGCAGCTTTCAGGGGTTGGGCGAGGAAAAACTGTTTTTT. The encoded protein is CASSFQGLGEEKLFF. Looking up the rest from reference TRBV7-9 and TRBJ1-4 gives the full variable domain: DTGVSQNPRHKITKRGQNVTFRCDPISEHNRLYWYRQTLGQGPEFLTYFQNEAQLEKSRLLSDRFSAERPKGSFSTLEIQRTEQGDSAMYLCASSFQGLGEEKLFFGSGTQLSVL.

In this sample, this clonotype is medium-sized. V and J are TRBV18 and TRBJ1-1, with a weak D call TRBD1 (5 bases). Trimming pared 3 bases from V and 6 bases from J, leaving 11 bases between. Germline CDR1 is KGHSH and CDR2 is LQKENI. The CDR3 runs to 13 residues. CDR3 sequence (DNA): TGTGCCAGCTCACCGCCGGGGCGCTCTGAAGCTTTCTTT. Protein product: CASSPPGRSEAFF.

Only a few counts were recorded for this clonotype. The rearrangement uses TRBV6-2 or TRBV6-3 and TRBJ2-3; D might be TRBD2 (7 bases). Trimming left V 0 bases short and J 9 bases short, with 22 bases between. CDR1 MNHEY and CDR2 SVGEGT come from the germline V gene. The CDR3 is 17 residues long. In DNA, the CDR3 is TGTGCCAGCAGTTACTCGAATTCCGCGGGGGCCCCCACGACGCAGTATTTT. It translates to CASSYSNSAGAPTTQYF.

The rearrangement links TRBV30 to TRBJ1-6; D is uncertain. CDR1 is GTSNPN, CDR2 SVGIG, per germline (reference sequence). V lost 6 bases, J lost 8 bases, and 17 bases lay in between. The CDR3 extends over 14 amino acids. CDR3 sequence (DNA): TGTGCCTGTAGACCGGGGATCTCCTATTCACCCCTCCACTTT. As protein: CACRPGISYSPLHF.

Judged by abundance, this clonotype is medium-sized. The chain has TRBV5-6 and TRBJ1-2; D may be TRBD1 (5 bases). The germline gives CDR1 SGHDT, CDR2 YYEEEE. Deletions cut 0 bases from V and 8 bases from J, with 17 bases between. CDR3 length: 15 residues. The CDR3 coding sequence is TGTGCCAGCAGCTTGGAGTTACTATCGGGGCGAGGCTACACCTTC. Residues: CASSLELLSGRGYTF.

CDR3 sequence reads: CASSLGGDRGRTEAFF. The CDR3 DNA follows: TGTGCCAGCAGCTTGGGGGGAGACAGGGGGCGCACTGAAGCTTTCTTT. The chain carries TRBV5-4 and TRBJ1-1; 10 bases align to TRBD1. CDR1 is SGHNT, CDR2 YYREEE, per germline (reference sequence). This CDR3 has 16 residues. With 0 bases clipped from V and 4 bases from J, the junction kept 6 bases outside the gene matches.

This clonotype has a single count. CDR3 residues: CSVGKGYNEQFF. As DNA, the CDR3 is TGCAGTGTGGGTAAGGGCTACAATGAGCAGTTCTTC. The chain joins TRBV20-1 to TRBJ2-1; D ambiguous. The V end was cut by 7 bases, the J end by 3 bases, with 10 bases between. The CDR3 is made up of 12 amino acids. CDR1 is DFQATT, CDR2 SNEGSKA, per germline (reference sequence).

CDR3 sequence: CASSVATGQGGYTF. Written as DNA, the CDR3 is TGTGCCAGCAGCGTAGCTACGGGACAGGGGGGCTACACCTTC. The gene calls are TRBV9 and TRBJ1-2; 10 bases fit TRBD1. Germline V gene data show CDR1 as SGDLS and CDR2 as YYNGEE. The CDR3 has 14 amino acids. The trim removed 0 bases at V and 8 bases at J, leaving 4 bases unmatched.

The gene calls are TRBV7-9 and TRBJ1-4, with a possible D match to TRBD1 (6 bases). Trimming pared 1 base from V and 5 bases from J, leaving 11 bases between. The CDR3 sequence is 15 residues long. Germline CDR1 SEHNR, CDR2 FQNEAQ (reference sequence). The CDR3 DNA follows: TGTGCCAGCAGCTTAGGGTCAGGGGTCAATGAAAAACTGTTTTTT. Encoded protein: CASSLGSGVNEKLFF.

The chain is built from TRBV20-1 and TRBJ2-7; D unresolved. This CDR3 region has 14 residues. V was pared by 7 bases and J by 6 bases, with 22 bases between. The germline CDR1 and CDR2 sequences are DFQATT and SNEGSKA (reference sequence). CDR3 in amino acids: CSVTNVLGFREQYF. CDR3 nucleotides: TGCAGTGTTACAAACGTTTTGGGGTTTCGCGAGCAGTACTTC.

Regarding this clonotype: A much larger clone is a single base away; this may be a read error. The rearrangement links TRBV18 to TRBJ1-2, with a tentative D call TRBD1 (6 bases). The CDR3 covers 17 residues. Germline CDR1 KGHSH, CDR2 LQKENI. In DNA, the CDR3 is TGTGCCAGCTCACCACTTACAGGGACCTCAGCTAACTATGGCTACATCTTC. The encoded protein is CASSPLTGTSANYGYIF.